This T cell receptor (beta chain) was identified in a study of blood T cell repertoires in COVID-19. Study in general: Material from acute and convalescent COVID-19 was sourced from the United States, Italy and Spain. T cells, B-cell-depleted T cells, or PBMCs provided the cDNA or gDNA that served as material.

The CDR3 spans 13 residues. The germline CDR1 and CDR2 sequences are SGDLS and YYNGEE. The V end was cut by 0 bases, the J end by 2 bases, with 5 bases between. Under the authors' procedure: Amplification of reference gene primers provided the estimated nucleated cell counts. Profiling relied on immunoSEQ multiplex PCR, and the TCRdb table lists in-frame clones only, not all of them. Clone size and the V and J calls come from that table; the DNA yielded D and trimming. This sample has some 150,000 clones, with more than 85% found just once. Specimen: peripheral blood. The gene calls are TRBV9 and TRBJ2-5; D gene unclear. The sequence was obtained from a human donor in a cohort sampled during active COVID-19. In DNA form, the CDR3 reads TGTGCCAGCAGCGTAGGAGTGCAAGAGACCCAGTACTTC. Amino acid sequence: CASSVGVQETQYF.